The next 31 T cell receptor beta chains were all read from a single sample in a study of blood T cells in healthy people across ages. Next came a second PCR, run for roughly 7 to 12 cycles, which used a sample-barcoded 5' primer along with a J-beta primer mix. TCRdb reprocessed the 5' RACE reads via MiXCR and lists one record per CDR3 protein. The sample consists of hundreds of thousands of distinct CDR3 sequences, about three fifths of them appearing once. Input material: blood. The receptors originated from a man aged 25-45 years in good health.

V and J are TRBV12-3 or TRBV12-4 and TRBJ2-7, with 9 bases lining up with TRBD2. V gave up 5 bases and J gave up 6 bases; unmatched junction bases: 11. The CDR3 runs 15 residues. In DNA, the CDR3 is TGTGCCAGCAGTCCCTTAGCGGGAGACCTCGGCGAGCAGTACTTC. Translating it yields CASSPLAGDLGEQYF.

V usage is TRBV28 and J usage is TRBJ1-2; D not resolved. This CDR3 is built from 12 residues. The V gene's germline CDR1 is MDHEN and CDR2 SYDVKM. V was shortened by 7 bases and J by 4 bases, with 10 bases between the two germline ends. CDR3 DNA sequence: TGTGCCAGCAACTCCGGGGTCTATGGCTACACCTTC. Its translation is CASNSGVYGYTF.

This clonotype has a handful of counts. This sequence joins TRBV12-3 or TRBV12-4 and TRBJ2-7; D may be TRBD2 (6 bases). Deletions cut 3 bases from V and 6 bases from J, with 24 bases between. This CDR3 has 17 residues. The CDR3 spells CASSFVAREALWGEQYF. The DNA for the CDR3 is TGTGCCAGCAGTTTCGTCGCCAGGGAGGCCTTATGGGGCGAGCAGTACTTC.

This clonotype has only one observation. The chain employs TRBV28 and TRBJ1-5, with TRBD1 matching over 7 bases. The germline CDR1 and CDR2 sequences are MDHEN and SYDVKM. The length of the CDR3 is 16 residues. V lost 6 bases, J lost 2 bases, and 10 bases stayed unmatched. For the CDR3, the DNA is TGTGCCAGCAGGGGAGTGACAGGGCCACGCAATCAGCCCCAGCATTTT. Its translation is CASRGVTGPRNQPQHF.

The rearrangement links TRBV9 to TRBJ2-1; D gene unclear. V lost 3 bases, J lost 8 bases, and 21 bases lay in between. The CDR3 consists of 16 residues. Germline V gene sequence: CDR1 SGDLS, CDR2 YYNGEE. The CDR3 DNA is TGTGCCAGCAGCGCCGGAGAGATTTGGGTTCGCGATGAGCAGTTCTTC. This translates into CASSAGEIWVRDEQFF.

V and J are TRBV9 and TRBJ2-7; a weak D match, TRBD1 (5 bases). The J call may be incorrect, as the DNA end agrees better with TRBJ2-5. The germline V gene encodes CDR1 SGDLS and CDR2 YYNGEE. This CDR3 region has 13 residues. CDR3 amino acids: CASSKPSGETQYF. CDR3 nucleotides: TGTGCCAGCAGCAAGCCGTCAGGGGAGACCCAGTACTTC.

The rearrangement uses TRBV30 and TRBJ2-5; perhaps TRBD1 as D (6 bases). This CDR3 contains 14 residues. V was cut by 5 bases and J by 11 bases, with 24 bases left in between. Per germline, CDR1 GTSNPN and CDR2 SVGIG (reference sequence). CDR3 region: CAWSGTSDYNEQYF. DNA for the CDR3: TGTGCCTGGTCCGGGACATCAGACTACAATGAGCAGTACTTC.

The V call is TRBV21-1, the J call TRBJ2-7; whether TRBD2, the table's D call, matches the DNA was not checked. TRBV21-1 represents a pseudogene. The CDR3 runs to 14 residues. Written as DNA, the CDR3 is TGTGCCAGCAGCAACCCGGGCTACTCCTACGAGCAGTACTTC. It yields the protein CASSNPGYSYEQYF.

In this sample, this clonotype turned up once. The chain links TRBV13 to TRBJ2-3, with TRBD1 matching over 8 bases. CDR3 length: 14 amino acids. V shed 5 bases and J 5 bases; nucleotides not matched to a gene: 6. Germline assignment: CDR1 PRHDT and CDR2 FYEKMQ (reference sequence). The CDR3 here is CASSRGQGIDTQYF. CDR3 sequence (DNA): TGTGCCAGCAGCAGAGGACAGGGTATAGATACGCAGTATTTT.

CDR3 protein: CASSLGTGGDTEAFF. The CDR3 coding sequence is TGTGCCAGCAGCCTAGGGACAGGAGGGGACACTGAAGCTTTCTTT. The chain has TRBV7-9 and TRBJ1-1; 8 bases map to TRBD1. V gave up 5 bases and J gave up 3 bases; unmatched junction bases: 8. CDR3 length: 15 residues. Looked up from germline, CDR1 is SEHNR and CDR2 is FQNEAQ (reference sequence).

This clonotype has at least ten counts. Relative to the germline gene, one junction end is altered; a read error may explain this. The chain recombines TRBV7-9 with TRBJ1-5, with no clear D. The CDR3 runs to 12 residues. Germline lookup yields CDR1 SEHNR and CDR2 FQNEAQ (reference sequence). Written as DNA, the CDR3 is TGCGCCAGCAGCTTCTCGGGGCAGCCCCAGCATTTT. It encodes CASSFSGQPQHF.

Only a few counts were recorded for this clonotype. The rearrangement links TRBV28 to TRBJ2-1, with 10 bases matching TRBD1. The ends lost 6 bases at V and 8 bases at J; junction bases unmatched: 10. The CDR3 runs 15 residues. The germline CDR1 and CDR2 sequences are MDHEN and SYDVKM. The CDR3 sequence: CASSPPGQGWHEQFF. The CDR3 bases are TGTGCCAGCAGCCCCCCGGGACAGGGGTGGCATGAGCAGTTCTTC.

The genes are TRBV25-1 and TRBJ1-6; tentative D call: TRBD1 (6 bases). Trimming pared 5 bases from V and 9 bases from J, leaving 17 bases between. Germline-derived CDR1 and CDR2 are MGHDK and SYGVNS. This CDR3 spans 15 amino acids. The CDR3 spells CASSPDRGRGSPLHF. CDR3 DNA sequence: TGTGCCAGCAGTCCGGACAGAGGACGGGGTTCACCCCTCCACTTT.

The rearrangement links TRBV7-8 to TRBJ2-1; no clear D. Trimming pared 2 bases from V and 10 bases from J, leaving 12 bases between. The CDR3 contains 13 residues. The V gene's germline CDR1 is SGHVS and CDR2 FQNEAQ. The CDR3: CASSLSRALEQFF. CDR3 nucleotide sequence: TGTGCCAGCAGCTTATCCCGGGCTTTAGAGCAGTTCTTC.

This clonotype occurred a few times. The chain combines TRBV2 with TRBJ2-6, with 7 bases aligning to TRBD1. J gave up 0 bases and V 6 bases, and 8 bases lay outside the gene matches. The germline gives CDR1 SNHLY, CDR2 FYNNEI. This CDR3 has 17 amino acids. CDR3 sequence: CASSDPTGSSGANVLTF. The CDR3 DNA reads TGTGCCAGCAGCGATCCGACAGGGAGCTCTGGGGCCAACGTCCTGACTTTC.

This clonotype came up a few times. The chain couples TRBV28 to TRBJ2-7, with TRBD2 as a possible D gene (6 bases). Germline CDR1 is MDHEN and CDR2 is SYDVKM. CDR3 length: 15 amino acids. V was cut by 4 bases and J by 0 bases, with 13 bases left in between. The chain's CDR3 is CASSSSGTRSYEQYF. The CDR3 DNA reads as TGTGCCAGCAGTTCTTCAGGGACTCGCTCCTACGAGCAGTACTTC.

The chain is built from TRBV5-6 and TRBJ1-5, with D perhaps matching TRBD1 (6 bases). The V and J ends lost 2 bases and 5 bases respectively, with 23 bases between them. Germline CDR1 and CDR2: SGHDT and YYEEEE. The CDR3 extends over 18 amino acids. CDR3 coding DNA: TGTGCCAGCAGCTTACGGGGGGTACAGGGAGGGGTGGATCAGCCCCAGCATTTT. Translated, it gives CASSLRGVQGGVDQPQHF.

V is TRBV5-1 and J is TRBJ2-2, with no clear D. CDR3 size: 15 residues. From germline, CDR1 is SGHRS and CDR2 YFSETQ. Trimming pared 7 bases from V and 0 bases from J, leaving 13 bases between. CDR3 sequence (DNA): TGCGCCAGCGCTTTGGTCGCTACGAACACCGGGGAGCTGTTTTTT. Translated, it gives CASALVATNTGELFF.

A few counts support this clonotype. This chain uses TRBV5-1 with TRBJ2-7; 8 bases match TRBD1. The germline V gene has CDR1 SGHRS and CDR2 YFSETQ. The J segment lost 0 bases and the V segment lost 6 bases, leaving 5 bases of the junction unmatched. The CDR3 totals 14 residues. CDR3 DNA: TGCGCCAGCACGGGACAGGCTCCCTCCTACGAGCAGTACTTC. It is translated as CASTGQAPSYEQYF.

This chain joins TRBV27 and TRBJ2-1; 12 nucleotides agree with TRBD2. With 4 bases clipped from V and 10 bases from J, the junction kept 11 bases outside the gene matches. The CDR3 runs 16 residues. Looked up from germline, CDR1 is MNHEY and CDR2 is SMNVEV (reference sequence). In DNA form, the CDR3 reads TGTGCCAGCAGTTCTTTGACTAGCGGGAGTGCCAGGGAGCAGTTCTTC. Protein sequence: CASSSLTSGSAREQFF.

The chain employs TRBV7-2 and TRBJ2-3, with TRBD2 as a possible D gene (5 bases). CDR1 and CDR2 from the germline V gene are SGHTA and FQGNSA. Trimming took 4 bases from V and 4 from J, leaving 12 bases between them. The CDR3 is made up of 14 amino acids. The CDR3 region is CASSSAGISDTQYF. For the CDR3, the DNA is TGTGCCAGCAGCTCGGCGGGTATTTCAGATACGCAGTATTTT.

This chain's CDR3 is CASSLLGGPNYGYTF. As DNA, the CDR3 is TGTGCCAGCAGCCTCCTCGGGGGCCCTAACTATGGCTACACCTTC. The rearrangement joins TRBV5-4 to TRBJ1-2, with a tentative D call TRBD1 (6 bases). The V end was cut by 4 bases, the J end by 0 bases, with 13 bases between. CDR1 and CDR2 (germline): SGHNT, YYREEE (reference sequence). This CDR3 region has 15 residues.

This sequence joins TRBV20-1 and TRBJ2-4, with D perhaps given as TRBD1 or TRBD2 (5 bases each). The V gene lost 5 bases and the J gene lost 6 bases, with 11 bases spanning the gap. Per germline, CDR1 DFQATT and CDR2 SNEGSKA (reference sequence). CDR3 length equals 12 residues. The CDR3 here is CSAPGTANIQYF. For the CDR3, the DNA is TGCAGTGCTCCAGGGACGGCAAACATTCAGTACTTC.

This chain joins TRBV24-1 and TRBJ2-5; 7 bases line up with TRBD1. The junction had 0 bases not matched to a gene; V was cut back by 2 bases and J by 1 base. This CDR3 contains 14 residues. CDR1 and CDR2 (germline): KGHDR, SFDVKD. CDR3 bases: TGTGCCACCAGTGATTCAGGGGGCCAAGAGACCCAGTACTTC. Amino acids: CATSDSGGQETQYF.

This clonotype was counted only a few times. This chain uses TRBV20-1 with TRBJ1-3; D possibly corresponds to TRBD1 (5 bases). Germline values: CDR1 DFQATT, CDR2 SNEGSKA (reference sequence). The CDR3 totals 14 residues. V lost 0 bases and J 7 bases, leaving 13 bases between the germline ends. The DNA for the CDR3 is TGCAGTGCTAGAGATTCAGGGCATCGGAACACCATATATTTT. Amino acid sequence: CSARDSGHRNTIYF.

This clonotype was recorded a few times. A much larger clone lies a single base off, so this may be a read error. The genes are TRBV11-1 and TRBJ2-5; the D gene could be TRBD1 or TRBD2 (5 bases each). V was trimmed by 5 bases and J by 11 bases, leaving 30 bases between them. Germline loops: CDR1 SGHAT, CDR2 FQDESV (reference sequence). The length of the CDR3 is 17 residues. CDR3 coding DNA: TGTGCCAGCAGCCCAAACGGTGGGGGATTGGGTAACAATGAGCAGTACTTC. Translating it yields CASSPNGGGLGNNEQYF.

This clonotype was counted between two and nine times. The chain has TRBV20-1 and TRBJ2-1, with TRBD2 matching over 9 bases. Germline CDR1 reads DFQATT; CDR2 reads SNEGSKA (reference sequence). This CDR3 has 14 amino acids. V lost 4 bases and J lost 2; bases outside the gene matches: 3. For the CDR3, the DNA is TGCAGTGCTAAGACTAGCGGTACCTACAATGAGCAGTTCTTC. This codes for CSAKTSGTYNEQFF.

The chain links TRBV20-1 to TRBJ1-1; the D is unclear. This CDR3 has 14 residues. Trimming left V 2 bases short and J 3 bases short, with 13 bases between. CDR1 is DFQATT, CDR2 SNEGSKA, per germline (reference sequence). The chain's CDR3 is CSARRPERDTEAFF. The DNA for the CDR3 is TGCAGTGCTAGAAGGCCGGAAAGAGACACTGAAGCTTTCTTT.

The table lists this clonotype with a few counts. This CDR3 reads CSVEASGTSTDTQYF. The DNA for the CDR3 is TGCAGCGTTGAGGCTAGCGGGACTAGCACAGATACGCAGTATTTT. The chain uses TRBV29-1 and TRBJ2-3; TRBD2 aligns across 9 bases. V lost 3 bases to trimming and J lost 0 bases; unmatched junction nucleotides: 4. Germline lookup yields CDR1 SQVTM and CDR2 ANQGSEA. The length of the CDR3 is 15 residues.

This clonotype was observed a few times. The chain couples TRBV7-9 to TRBJ2-4; TRBD1 matches at 7 bases. The J call may be mistaken, given a closer DNA end match to TRBJ2-7. In germline, CDR1 is SEHNR, CDR2 FQNEAQ (reference sequence). The CDR3 contains 15 residues. The CDR3: CASSLGPTGSHEQYF. The CDR3 bases are TGTGCCAGCAGCTTAGGCCCGACAGGGTCCCACGAGCAGTACTTC.

This clonotype was counted only a few times. This sequence joins TRBV4-3 and TRBJ2-5; TRBD2 is a possible D gene (5 bases). Trimming removed 1 base from V and 11 bases from J, with 11 bases in between. Germline V gives CDR1 LGHNA, CDR2 YSLEER. The CDR3 spans 12 residues. Here the CDR3 reads CASSQAGGGQYF. The DNA for the CDR3 is TGCGCCAGCAGCCAAGCGGGCGGCGGGCAGTACTTC.